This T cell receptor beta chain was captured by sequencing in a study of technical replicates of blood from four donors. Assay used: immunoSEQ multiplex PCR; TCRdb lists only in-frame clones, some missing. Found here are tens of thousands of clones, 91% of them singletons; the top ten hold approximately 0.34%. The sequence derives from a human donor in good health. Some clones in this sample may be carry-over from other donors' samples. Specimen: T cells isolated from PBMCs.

This CDR3 reads CASSHFSGGPGFGTDTQYF. The CDR3 DNA sequence: TGTGCCAGCAGCCATTTTAGCGGGGGCCCAGGGTTTGGCACAGATACGCAGTATTTT. The genes are TRBV14 and TRBJ2-3; 9 positions agree with TRBD2. The CDR3 totals 19 residues. Germline V gives CDR1 SGHDN, CDR2 FVKESK. The ends lost 3 bases at V and 1 base at J; junction bases unmatched: 14.